The T cell receptor beta chain under discussion was sequenced for a study of naive and memory T cell subsets. Ten or more counts support this clonotype. Germline assignment: CDR1 MGHRA and CDR2 YSYEKL. There are 15 residues in the CDR3. The V and J ends lost 0 bases and 0 bases respectively, with 9 bases between them. Ligated cDNA underwent four rounds of PCR with nested alpha and beta constant region primers and SP2. Blood and skin TCR RNA was reverse transcribed with alpha and beta constant primers. TCRdb fed the 5' RACE reads into MiXCR, producing one record per CDR3 protein. The sample holds approximately 58,000 distinct CDR3 sequences, under 8.5% seen once. A UMI-containing oligonucleotide was joined by 3' ligation to the TCR cDNA template. RNA was extracted from more than 2 ml of whole blood of healthy adults. Input was about 1 to 1,100 ng of DNase-treated total RNA without cell sorting.

This chain uses TRBV4-1 with TRBJ2-7; possibly TRBD2 for D (5 bases). The TCR comes from a male donor in good health. DNA for the CDR3: TGCGCCAGCAGCCAAGATAGAGGGATCTCCTACGAGCAGTACTTC. Its translation: CASSQDRGISYEQYF.